The T cell receptor (beta chain) under discussion was sequenced for a study of CD8 T cells in ankylosing spondylitis. Study findings and constraints: Within ankylosing spondylitis blood, a TCR beta motif made up of fewer than ten highly homologous variants appeared to be characteristic.

From the 5' RACE reads, TCRdb called clonotypes with MiXCR, one entry per CDR3 protein. The sample lists about 700,000 distinct CDR3 sequences, 15% to 20% occurring once. As to this clonotype: The antigen is not known.

Trimming left V 3 bases short and J 8 bases short, with 11 bases between. The CDR3 totals 14 residues. Germline lookup yields CDR1 MNHEY and CDR2 SMNVEV (reference sequence). This TCR was sampled from a male donor with ankylosing spondylitis. The specimen was blood, either unsorted or a sorted T cell fraction (not recorded which). The rearrangement uses TRBV27 and TRBJ1-6; no reliable D call. The CDR3 loop reads CASSFGSRDSPLHF. The CDR3 nucleotides read TGTGCCAGCAGTTTCGGCAGTAGGGATTCACCCCTCCACTTT.